The present TCR beta chain was sequenced within a study of blood T cells in healthy people across ages. This CDR3 comprises 11 residues. V shed 6 bases and J shed 8 bases, with 8 bases lying between them. Germline V gene lookup returns CDR1 LGHDT and CDR2 YNNKEL (reference sequence). A sample-barcoded 5' primer and a J-beta primer mix were used in a second PCR of roughly 7 to 11 cycles. TCRdb re-called the 5' RACE reads through MiXCR, storing one row per CDR3 protein. The sample gives 700,000 to 800,000 distinct CDR3 sequences, about 42% of which show up once; 20% is in the top ten. The chain couples TRBV3-1 to TRBJ2-4; D is perhaps TRBD1 or TRBD2 (5 bases each). The sequence came from a woman aged 60-70 years in good health. The sample taken for sequencing was blood. The CDR3 is CASRVGDIQYF. CDR3 DNA sequence: TGTGCCAGCAGGGTGGGGGACATTCAGTACTTC. The complete variable domain, with remaining parts taken from reference TRBV3-1 and TRBJ2-4, reads DTAVSQTPKYLVTQMGNDKSIKCEQNLGHDTMYWYKQDSKKFLKIMFSYNNKELIINETVPNRFSPKSPDKAHLNLHINSLELGDSAVYFCASRVGDIQYFGAGTRLSVL.